The present entry profiles one T cell receptor (beta chain) with its context. Adults between roughly 18 and 89 years of age took part from under 30 US areas. Only in-frame clones appear in the TCRdb table, and some are missing; sequencing was by immunoSEQ multiplex PCR. The profile shows 300,000 to 450,000 clones, roughly 91% of them singletons. The sample originates from a study of blood T cell repertoires in COVID-19. This clonotype originated in a woman under 30 who had recovered from COVID-19. Sequencing was carried out using PBMCs or T cells enriched from blood (not recorded which).

The CDR3 protein is CASSVDVRPYEQYF. The CDR3 DNA is TGTGCCAGCAGCGTAGATGTCAGGCCCTACGAGCAGTACTTC. This chain joins TRBV9 and TRBJ2-7; unclear D gene. Germline assignment: CDR1 SGDLS and CDR2 YYNGEE. The CDR3 has 14 residues. The germline V and J ends were trimmed by 0 bases and 2 bases, with 9 bases remaining between them.